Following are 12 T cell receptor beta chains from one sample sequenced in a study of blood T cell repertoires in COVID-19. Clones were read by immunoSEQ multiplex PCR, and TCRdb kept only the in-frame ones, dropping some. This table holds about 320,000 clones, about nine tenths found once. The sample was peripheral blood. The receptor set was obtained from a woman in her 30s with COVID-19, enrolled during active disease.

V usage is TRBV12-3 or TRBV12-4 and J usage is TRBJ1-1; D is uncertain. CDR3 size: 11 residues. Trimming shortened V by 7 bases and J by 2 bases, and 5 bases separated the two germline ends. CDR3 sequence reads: CASILNTEAFF. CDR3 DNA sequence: TGTGCCAGCATCCTCAACACTGAAGCTTTCTTT.

The CDR3 DNA reads as TGTGCCAGCAGCTTAGCTCGGGCAGGGATTGTGAACACTGAAGCTTTCTTT. It codes for CASSLARAGIVNTEAFF. The genes are TRBV7-2 and TRBJ1-1, with D possibly TRBD1 on 5 matching bases. Trimming pared 0 bases from V and 0 bases from J, leaving 14 bases between. Germline lookup yields CDR1 SGHTA and CDR2 FQGNSA. CDR3 length: 17 residues.

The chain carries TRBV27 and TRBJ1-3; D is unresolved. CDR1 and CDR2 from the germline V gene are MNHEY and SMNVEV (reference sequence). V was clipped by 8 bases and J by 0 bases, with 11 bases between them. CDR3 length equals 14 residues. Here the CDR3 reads CASGPTLSGNTIYF. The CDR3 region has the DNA TGTGCCAGCGGGCCGACGCTCTCTGGAAACACCATATATTTT.

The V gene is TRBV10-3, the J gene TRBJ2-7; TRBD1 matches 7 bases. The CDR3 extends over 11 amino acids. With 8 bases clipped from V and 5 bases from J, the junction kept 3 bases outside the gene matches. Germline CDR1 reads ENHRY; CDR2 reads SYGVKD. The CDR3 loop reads CAIGGTDEQYF. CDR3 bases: TGTGCCATCGGTGGGACAGACGAGCAGTACTTC.

This chain's CDR3 is CSVEDFPLTGGYTF. Written as DNA, the CDR3 is TGCAGCGTTGAAGATTTCCCCCTCACAGGGGGCTACACCTTC. This chain joins TRBV29-1 and TRBJ1-2; perhaps TRBD1 as D (6 bases). This CDR3 region has 14 residues. Trimming pared 0 bases from V and 8 bases from J, leaving 16 bases between. Germline-derived CDR1 and CDR2 are SQVTM and ANQGSEA.

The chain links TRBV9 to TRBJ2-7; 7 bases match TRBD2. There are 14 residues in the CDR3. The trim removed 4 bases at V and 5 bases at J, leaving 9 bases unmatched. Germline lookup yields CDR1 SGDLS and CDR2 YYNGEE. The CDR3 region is CASSPGGGVHEQYF. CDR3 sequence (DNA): TGTGCCAGCAGCCCAGGTGGGGGGGTACACGAGCAGTACTTC.

Written as DNA, the CDR3 is TGTGCCAGCAGCCCCTTGGTGGCTAGCGGGGGGGCGGGCACAGATACGCAGTATTTT. It codes for CASSPLVASGGAGTDTQYF. The chain recombines TRBV7-9 with TRBJ2-3, with TRBD2 identical over 12 bases. Trimming cost V 5 bases and J 1 base; bases outside gene matches: 13. The CDR3 consists of 19 residues. Germline V CDR1 and CDR2: SEHNR, FQNEAQ (reference sequence).

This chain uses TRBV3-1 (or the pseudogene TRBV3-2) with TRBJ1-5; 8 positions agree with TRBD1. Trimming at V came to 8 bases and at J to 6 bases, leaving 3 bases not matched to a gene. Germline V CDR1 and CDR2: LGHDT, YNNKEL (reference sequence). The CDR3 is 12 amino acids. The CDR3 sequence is CASGQGGQPQHF. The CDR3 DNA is TGTGCCAGCGGACAGGGAGGTCAGCCCCAGCATTTT.

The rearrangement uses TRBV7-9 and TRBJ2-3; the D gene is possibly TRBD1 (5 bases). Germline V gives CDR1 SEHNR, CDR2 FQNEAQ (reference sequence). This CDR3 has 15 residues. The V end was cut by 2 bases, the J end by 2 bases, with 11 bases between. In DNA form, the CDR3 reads TGTGCCAGCAGCTTACGGCTAGGGGTCACAGATACGCAGTATTTT. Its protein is CASSLRLGVTDTQYF.

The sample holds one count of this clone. The CDR3 coding sequence is TGTGCCAGCAGAGCTGGGACAGGGCTTAGAACTAATGAAAAACTGTTTTTT. This codes for CASRAGTGLRTNEKLFF. J is TRBJ1-4 and V is TRBV5-5; 9 bases are shared with TRBD1. The V gene end was trimmed by 5 bases and the J gene end by 1 base; junction bases not matched to a gene: 9. The CDR3 runs 17 residues. Germline CDR1 is SGHKS and CDR2 is YYEKEE (reference sequence).

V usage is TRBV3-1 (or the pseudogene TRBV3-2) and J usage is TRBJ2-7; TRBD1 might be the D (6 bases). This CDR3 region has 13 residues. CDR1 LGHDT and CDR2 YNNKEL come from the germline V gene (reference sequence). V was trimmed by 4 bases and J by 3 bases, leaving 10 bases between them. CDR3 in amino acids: CASSLGALYEQYF. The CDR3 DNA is TGTGCCAGCAGCCTGGGGGCCCTCTACGAGCAGTACTTC.

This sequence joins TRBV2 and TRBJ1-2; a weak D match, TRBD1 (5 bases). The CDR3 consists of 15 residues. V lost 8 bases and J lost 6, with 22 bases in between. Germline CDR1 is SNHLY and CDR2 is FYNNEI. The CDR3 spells CASSAQRQPFHGYTF. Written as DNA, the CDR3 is TGTGCCAGCTCGGCTCAGAGACAGCCTTTTCATGGCTACACCTTC.